This T cell receptor beta chain was documented in a study of CD8 T cells in Susac syndrome. Included as multiple sclerosis controls were treatment-naive patients who had stable or active relapsing-remitting disease. The authors reverse transcribed roughly 0.5 to 1 ug RNA with random hexamers. immunoSEQ multiplex PCR amplified TCR beta CDR3 across 54 Vbeta, 13 Jbeta. TCRdb analysed the immunoSEQ multiplex PCR reads with MiXCR anew, one entry per CDR3 protein. The sample consists of some 150,000 distinct CDR3 sequences, 95% to 96% of them appearing once. Study results and caveats: The number of individuals included in the study's TCR sequencing and HLA analysis was acknowledged as relatively small.

A remark on this clonotype: Its antigen is not known. A junction boundary mismatches the germline segment, possibly from a read error.

Sequenced: CD8+ T cells from PBMCs. This clonotype originated in a human donor with multiple sclerosis.

CDR3 in amino acids: CARSSGEWEKLFF. CDR3 nucleotide sequence: TGTGCCAGGAGCTCAGGGGAGTGGGAAAAACTGTTTTTT. The gene calls are TRBV30 and TRBJ1-4, with D possibly TRBD1 on 6 matching bases. The CDR3 totals 13 residues. The V gene's germline CDR1 is GTSNPN and CDR2 SVGIG (reference sequence).